This is a list of T cell receptor beta chains from one sample in a study of T cell responses to AZD1222 COVID-19 vaccine. TCRdb keeps only in-frame clones here, not all; method: immunoSEQ multiplex PCR. The sample carries under 200,000 clones, approximately 90% recorded once. Source: peripheral blood, taken 28 days after the second dose of the MenACWY control vaccine. These receptors were collected from an adult who received the MenACWY meningococcal vaccine as a control. Both conserved end residues are trimmed from each CDR3.

AWSVTRGTDAF,TRBV30,TRBJ1-1
ASSQVNRFPEAF,TRBV4-1,TRBJ1-1
ASSLEPTSGIGNEQF,TRBV4-1,TRBJ2-1
ASCFIAQINTGELF,TRBV5-6,TRBJ2-2
ASRAGTEAGNTEAF,TRBV5-1,TRBJ1-1
ASSPGEMGETQY,TRBV5-1,TRBJ2-5
ASKTVGYGELF,TRBV19,TRBJ2-2
ASSETRAGGPSEQF,TRBV10-1,TRBJ2-1
ASGLQGRYNQPQH,TRBV5-6,TRBJ1-5
AGAGQEKDDPYGYT,TRBV10-3,TRBJ1-2
ASSGRDKFNQPQH,TRBV9,TRBJ1-5
ASRERLFLYNEQF,TRBV2,TRBJ2-1
ASSLGRADTQY,TRBV7-3,TRBJ2-3
ASSPDSRETQY,TRBV6-4,TRBJ2-5
AWSVGVRPVQY,TRBV30,TRBJ2-7
ASGVGVGQPQH,TRBV3-1/TRBV3-2,TRBJ1-5
ASSLTPLGNTIY,TRBV7-3,TRBJ1-3
ASSLNQGWYEQY,TRBV11-3,TRBJ2-7
ATSRDRVRGYGYT,TRBV15,TRBJ1-2
ASSQELLAVTGELF,TRBV14,TRBJ2-2
ASSQYGTSGSSNTGELF,TRBV4-3,TRBJ2-2
ASSPPGGGISSPLH,TRBV7-8,TRBJ1-6
ASSLRGGQNTGELF,TRBV28,TRBJ2-2
ASSSPRNAGKGGEKLF,TRBV28,TRBJ1-4
ASSGRINYGYT,TRBV2,TRBJ1-2
ASSVEGTRATGELF,TRBV9,TRBJ2-2
ASDEGNTEAF,TRBV2,TRBJ1-1
ASKSITQGGEQY,TRBV14,TRBJ2-7
ASTPRRQNTEAF,TRBV11-3,TRBJ1-1
ASSLNSLNEQF,TRBV7-9,TRBJ2-1
ASSLGPSLYNTEAF,TRBV5-6,TRBJ1-1
SVPGGGTNEKLF,TRBV29-1,TRBJ1-4
AWSLAPSGANVLT,TRBV30,TRBJ2-6
ASSYGLSSSYEQY,TRBV6-5,TRBJ2-7
AVTGTGDTGELF,TRBV10-3,TRBJ2-2
ASSPPGLARNIQY,TRBV14,TRBJ2-4
ASSLDSLYGEQY,TRBV6-5,TRBJ2-7
SVELGHTSGNTIY,TRBV29-1,TRBJ1-3
ASRVEQGGTEAF,TRBV11-2,TRBJ1-1
ASSPSWGTGELF,TRBV7-2,TRBJ2-2
ASSLVPGGNYGYT,TRBV11-3,TRBJ1-2
ASKASGRAIETQY,TRBV2,TRBJ2-5
AWSVDSGRGGETQY,TRBV30,TRBJ2-5
ASSQDYRTSRGGEQF,TRBV4-3,TRBJ2-1